What follows are 28 T cell receptor beta chains derived from one specimen sequenced in a study of beta chain features in type 1 diabetes. Sequenced material consisted of expressed TCRB transcripts (all of the isolated RNA was reverse transcribed). Produced via immunoSEQ multiplex PCR; TCRdb's table is partial and in-frame only. The profile covers 200,000 to 300,000 clones, with less than 15% appearing a single time and roughly 0.024% taken by the ten largest. Sequenced: naive CD4+ T cells from blood. All receptors come from a woman in her thirties or forties in good health.

This clone has only a few counts. This chain uses TRBV7-2 with TRBJ1-5; no firm D call. Deletions cut 2 bases from V and 0 bases from J, with 11 bases between. The CDR3 runs to 16 residues. Germline V gene sequence: CDR1 SGHTA, CDR2 FQGNSA. CDR3 DNA sequence: TGTGCCAGCAGCTTACGGTCTGGTTATAGCAATCAGCCCCAGCATTTT. Translated, it gives CASSLRSGYSNQPQHF.

The chain uses TRBV25-1 and TRBJ2-5; D ambiguous. Looked up from germline, CDR1 is MGHDK and CDR2 is SYGVNS. Trimming pared 4 bases from V and 2 bases from J, leaving 8 bases between. The CDR3 sequence is 13 residues long. The CDR3 sequence is CASSARWQETQYF. The CDR3 DNA reads TGTGCCAGCAGTGCGCGGTGGCAAGAGACCCAGTACTTC.

This clone was detected only a few times. This rearrangement joins TRBV5-1 to TRBJ2-5, with 10 bases identical to TRBD1. The J segment lost 4 bases and the V segment lost 4 bases, leaving 4 bases of the junction unmatched. The CDR3 runs to 14 residues. Germline values: CDR1 SGHRS, CDR2 YFSETQ. This CDR3 reads CASSRQGARETQYF. CDR3 nucleotide sequence: TGCGCCAGCAGCAGACAGGGGGCCCGAGAGACCCAGTACTTC.

Only a few counts were recorded for this clone. The chain carries TRBV5-6 and TRBJ2-5, with TRBD1 identical over 7 bases. Trimming removed 0 bases from V and 9 bases from J; junction bases left unmatched: 2. The CDR3 is 12 residues long. Germline CDR1 SGHDT, CDR2 YYEEEE. This chain's CDR3 is CASSLVGTAQYF. In DNA, the CDR3 is TGTGCCAGCAGCTTGGTTGGGACAGCCCAGTACTTC.

The chain recombines TRBV5-6 with TRBJ1-3; TRBD1 matches 12 bases. Germline trimming cut 1 base from V and 4 bases from J; bases unmatched to any gene: 6. CDR3 length equals 17 residues. The germline V gene has CDR1 SGHDT and CDR2 YYEEEE. CDR3 sequence (DNA): TGTGCCAGCAGCTTGTGGGGACAGGGGGCGTCGGGAAACACCATATATTTT. Translation gives CASSLWGQGASGNTIYF.

A few counts support this clone. This sequence joins TRBV18 and TRBJ1-2; D remains ambiguous. CDR1 and CDR2 (germline): KGHSH, LQKENI. The CDR3 covers 17 residues. V was cut by 6 bases and J by 3 bases, with 23 bases left in between. CDR3 nucleotides: TGTGCCAGCTCCGAATACGACCCGCGGGGTGTTGACTATGGCTACACCTTC. Its translation: CASSEYDPRGVDYGYTF.

This clone occurred a few times. The chain joins TRBV6-5 to TRBJ2-2; TRBD2 might be the D (6 bases). The CDR3 extends over 16 amino acids. From germline, CDR1 is MNHEY and CDR2 SVGAGI. The ends were cut back, 0 bases at V and 1 base at J, with 9 bases in the middle. The CDR3 sequence: CASSYSGLGNTGELFF. As DNA, the CDR3 is TGTGCCAGCAGTTACTCGGGACTGGGGAACACCGGGGAGCTGTTTTTT.

There are a few counts of this clone. The chain joins TRBV19 to TRBJ1-6; possibly TRBD1 for D (6 bases). The V gene lost 3 bases and the J gene lost 11 bases, with 14 bases spanning the gap. CDR3 length: 14 amino acids. Germline V lookup: CDR1 LNHDA, CDR2 SQIVND (reference sequence). CDR3 region: CASSMGQGRAPLHF. In nucleotides, the CDR3 is TGTGCCAGTAGTATGGGGCAGGGGAGAGCACCCCTCCACTTT.

CDR3 in DNA: TGTGCCAGCAGTGAATATATTACCGGGGGCTCCTACGAGCAGTACTTC. Translating gives CASSEYITGGSYEQYF. This chain joins TRBV25-1 and TRBJ2-7; possibly TRBD2 for D (6 bases). CDR1 and CDR2 (germline): MGHDK, SYGVNS. The CDR3 has 16 residues. V lost 0 bases, J lost 0 bases, and 12 bases lay in between.

This clone has just a few counts. The V and J genes are TRBV7-9 and TRBJ2-5, with 13 nucleotides matching TRBD2. The CDR3 is 15 amino acids. V trimming: 8 bases; J trimming: 0 bases; junction bases outside the gene matches: 3. Germline loops: CDR1 SEHNR, CDR2 FQNEAQ (reference sequence). The CDR3 spells CASGGTSGDQETQYF. CDR3 DNA: TGTGCCAGCGGTGGGACTAGCGGGGACCAAGAGACCCAGTACTTC.

This clone was seen ten or more times. The chain employs TRBV29-1 and TRBJ2-1; 7 positions match TRBD2. Germline values: CDR1 SQVTM, CDR2 ANQGSEA. CDR3 length: 16 residues. The ends lost 6 bases at V and 0 bases at J; junction bases unmatched: 11. CDR3 sequence (DNA): TGCAGCGTGGCCGGGACCGGGGGGAGCTCCTACAATGAGCAGTTCTTC. Protein product: CSVAGTGGSSYNEQFF.

The chain combines TRBV5-4 with TRBJ2-1, with TRBD2 as a possible D gene (7 bases). V was cut by 4 bases and J by 4 bases, with 15 bases left in between. Looked up from germline, CDR1 is SGHNT and CDR2 is YYREEE (reference sequence). The CDR3 is made up of 15 amino acids. The CDR3 DNA follows: TGTGCCAGCAGCCATGGGGGCGGGGGATACAATGAGCAGTTCTTC. Protein: CASSHGGGGYNEQFF.

V is TRBV15 and J is TRBJ2-5, with a tentative D call TRBD2 (7 bases). Trimming cost V 5 bases and J 5 bases, with 12 bases left between them. The V gene's germline CDR1 is LNHNV and CDR2 YYDKDF (reference sequence). This CDR3 is built from 13 residues. The CDR3 DNA sequence: TGTGCCACCAGCGGGGGGGGCATTGAGACCCAGTACTTC. Protein sequence: CATSGGGIETQYF.

The rearrangement links TRBV5-1 to TRBJ1-1, with D perhaps TRBD1 (5 bases). V lost 3 bases to trimming and J lost 1 base, with 13 bases between them. Per germline, CDR1 SGHRS and CDR2 YFSETQ. The CDR3 length is 15 residues. The CDR3 here is CASSSHPDRNTEAFF. CDR3 in DNA: TGCGCCAGCAGCTCCCATCCCGACAGGAACACTGAAGCTTTCTTT.

The chain combines TRBV6-1 with TRBJ2-7; 10 bases are a match to TRBD2. CDR1 is MNHNS and CDR2 is SASEGT in the germline V gene. V dropped 4 bases and J dropped 1; count of bases not matched to a gene: 7. The CDR3 is 16 residues long. For the CDR3, the DNA is TGTGCCAGCAGTGCCTATAGCGGGGGGCTTTCCTACGAGCAGTACTTC. Its protein is CASSAYSGGLSYEQYF.

This chain links TRBV19 with TRBJ1-1; D call uncertain. This CDR3 region has 15 residues. V was pared by 1 base and J by 1 base, with 10 bases between. CDR1 is LNHDA, CDR2 SQIVND, per germline (reference sequence). The CDR3 here is CASSIVPGPNTEAFF. In DNA, the CDR3 is TGTGCCAGTAGTATAGTTCCTGGCCCGAACACTGAAGCTTTCTTT. Variable domain in full (rest from reference TRBV19 and TRBJ1-1): DGGITQSPKYLFRKEGQNVTLSCEQNLNHDAMYWYRQDPGQGLRLIYYSQIVNDFQKGDIAEGYSVSREKKESFPLTVTSAQKNPTAFYLCASSIVPGPNTEAFFGQGTRLTVV.

CDR3 region: CASSLDQGGNQPQHF. The CDR3 region has the DNA TGTGCCAGCAGCTTAGATCAGGGGGGCAATCAGCCCCAGCATTTT. The gene calls are TRBV7-9 and TRBJ1-5; 7 bases agree with TRBD1. The CDR3 spans 15 residues. From germline, CDR1 is SEHNR and CDR2 FQNEAQ (reference sequence). The trim removed 1 base at V and 2 bases at J, leaving 2 bases unmatched.

This clone turned up a few times. The genes are TRBV6-5 and TRBJ1-5; D unresolved. The germline gives CDR1 MNHEY, CDR2 SVGAGI. V was cut by 2 bases and J by 2 bases, with 7 bases left in between. This CDR3 is 14 amino acids long. The CDR3: CASSYRVGNQPQHF. In nucleotides, the CDR3 is TGTGCCAGCAGTTACCGGGTGGGCAATCAGCCCCAGCATTTT.

The chain carries TRBV5-8 and TRBJ1-4; 7 positions agree with TRBD1. Germline loops: CDR1 SGHTS, CDR2 YDEGEE. This CDR3 has 16 amino acids. Losses at the gene ends were 4 bases for V and 7 bases for J; bases not matched to a gene: 13. CDR3 coding DNA: TGTGCCAGCAGCCCGAAATCGACAGGGACGAGTGAAAAACTGTTTTTT. Residues: CASSPKSTGTSEKLFF.

There are a few counts of this clone. The chain has TRBV12-5 and TRBJ2-7, with TRBD2 as a possible D gene (7 bases). The CDR3 runs 13 residues. V was cut by 4 bases and J by 9 bases, with 16 bases left in between. Germline V gene sequence: CDR1 LGHNT, CDR2 FRNRAP. In nucleotides, the CDR3 is TGTGCTAGTGGTTGGCAGAAGGGGGGGACGCAGTACTTC. Its protein product is CASGWQKGGTQYF.

This clone was found a few times. V is TRBV5-1 and J is TRBJ1-2, with D possibly TRBD1 on 5 matching bases. Looked up from germline, CDR1 is SGHRS and CDR2 is YFSETQ. CDR3 length: 15 residues. Deletions cut 1 base from V and 8 bases from J, with 18 bases between. The CDR3 reads CASSLKPGGRSGYTF. CDR3 nucleotides: TGCGCCAGCAGCTTGAAACCGGGGGGTAGGTCCGGCTACACCTTC.

This clone has only a few counts. V gene TRBV5-4 combines with J gene TRBJ2-5; 8 bases match TRBD2. V shed 0 bases and J 5 bases; nucleotides not matched to a gene: 12. CDR3 length: 17 amino acids. Germline CDR1 SGHNT, CDR2 YYREEE (reference sequence). The CDR3 loop is CASSLGPRAGVGETQYF. The CDR3 nucleotides are TGTGCCAGCAGCTTGGGACCCAGAGCGGGGGTGGGCGAGACCCAGTACTTC.

This clone came up a few times. The J gene is TRBJ1-1, the V gene TRBV14, with no clear D. The CDR3 has 15 amino acids. CDR1 and CDR2 (germline): SGHDN, FVKESK. V lost 0 bases, J lost 7 bases, and 15 bases lay in between. The CDR3 DNA sequence: TGTGCCAGCAGCCAAGATCTGCCTTGGGCCGGTGAAGCTTTCTTT. Protein: CASSQDLPWAGEAFF.

The J gene is TRBJ1-5, the V gene TRBV28; a possible D gene is TRBD1 (6 bases). Trimming removed 6 bases from V and 7 bases from J, with 13 bases in between. The germline CDR1 and CDR2 sequences are MDHEN and SYDVKM. This CDR3 is built from 13 residues. CDR3 in DNA: TGTGCCAGCAGCCGAGGGGGAGGGCAGCCCCAGCATTTT. Protein: CASSRGGGQPQHF.

This chain joins TRBV10-1 and TRBJ2-1, with 9 bases lining up with TRBD2. J was trimmed by 8 bases and V by 2 bases; bases with no gene match: 13. The germline CDR1 and CDR2 sequences are WNHNN and SYGVQD (reference sequence). The CDR3 covers 17 residues. DNA for the CDR3: TGCGCCAGCAGTGAGGGGGTAGCGGGGGCCCCTAAGTATGAGCAGTTCTTC. This codes for CASSEGVAGAPKYEQFF.

This chain connects TRBV5-1 to TRBJ2-2; no firm D call. This CDR3 is 14 amino acids long. V gave up 0 bases and J gave up 1 base, with 4 bases separating them. CDR1 is SGHRS and CDR2 is YFSETQ in the germline V gene. CDR3 sequence (DNA): TGCGCCAGCAGCTTGGACGGGAACACCGGGGAGCTGTTTTTT. Residues: CASSLDGNTGELFF.

This clone was recorded a few times. The rearrangement uses TRBV7-9 and TRBJ1-5; D is perhaps TRBD1 (5 bases). CDR3 length equals 12 residues. Germline V gene sequence: CDR1 SEHNR, CDR2 FQNEAQ (reference sequence). V was cut by 5 bases and J by 15 bases, with 17 bases left in between. CDR3 sequence: CASSISGQGRHF. The DNA of the CDR3 is TGTGCCAGCAGCATTTCTGGGCAGGGAAGGCATTTT.

Only a few counts were recorded for this clone. The chain links TRBV7-2 to TRBJ2-7; a possible D gene is TRBD2 (5 bases). CDR1 and CDR2 (germline): SGHTA, FQGNSA. V lost 0 bases and J 1 base, leaving 7 bases between the germline ends. The CDR3 totals 14 residues. The CDR3 is CASSLARVSYEQYF. As DNA, the CDR3 is TGTGCCAGCAGCTTAGCGAGGGTATCCTACGAGCAGTACTTC.